This T cell receptor beta chain was sequenced during a study of control samples from healthy donors and cancer patients. Trimming left V 3 bases short and J 6 bases short, with 9 bases between. CDR1 and CDR2 (germline): SGHTA, FQGTGA. This CDR3 has 13 amino acids. The assay was immunoSEQ multiplex PCR, and TCRdb's table has in-frame clones only and misses some. The sample contains about 110,000 clones, around nine tenths of which appear only once. The clonotype comes from a woman in her fifties or sixties in good health. The rearrangement links TRBV7-3 to TRBJ2-1, with no clear D. The sample taken for sequencing was blood. The CDR3 DNA reads TGTGCCAGCAGCTTTTCATTATCCAATGAGCAGTTCTTC. Its translation: CASSFSLSNEQFF.